This T cell receptor beta chain was sequenced in a study of cytomegalovirus exposure and HLA in healthy donors. Background on the study: Roughly 80 million unique TCRs from HLA-typed donors made up an early data release.

J lost 7 bases, V lost 5 bases, and 7 bases had no gene match. In germline, CDR1 is GTSNPN, CDR2 SVGIG (reference sequence). This CDR3 has 14 residues. The PCR had 60 Vbeta and 13 Jbeta primers. Generated by immunoSEQ multiplex PCR, the TCRdb table keeps only in-frame clones and is missing some. The sample has roughly 160,000 clones, approximately 88% seen once; the top ten hold around 0.96%. The specimen sequenced was PBMCs. The receptor was isolated from a man between 25 and 39 years old in good health and CMV-seronegative. This chain links TRBV30 with TRBJ1-3; 11 bases agree with TRBD1. The CDR3 DNA reads as TGTGCCTGGGGCCCCGGGGACAGGGGGAACACCATATATTTT. This gives the protein CAWGPGDRGNTIYF.